This T cell receptor (beta chain) was observed in a study of control samples from healthy donors and cancer patients. Assay used: immunoSEQ multiplex PCR; TCRdb lists only in-frame clones, some missing. There are roughly 120,000 clones in the sample; 93% occur only once, and about 2.5% lies in the top ten. This CDR3 contains 14 residues. CDR1 is SNHLY, CDR2 FYNNEI, per germline. Deletions cut 2 bases from V and 16 bases from J, with 21 bases between. Sequencing was done on a sample of blood. The rearrangement joins TRBV2 to TRBJ2-1; D possibly corresponds to TRBD1 (6 bases). The receptor was derived from a man in his thirties or forties in good health. The CDR3 DNA reads TGTGCCAGCAGTGAAAGAGGGGACACCATTACTATCTTCTTC. Translation: CASSERGDTITIFF.